Given below is one T cell receptor (beta chain) in context. The repertoire was sequenced with immunoSEQ multiplex PCR; TCRdb's copy has only in-frame clones and lacks some. The sample has a few hundred thousand clones; 86% are singletons. These data belong to a study of blood T cell repertoires in COVID-19. Background on the study: Both acute and convalescent COVID-19 samples were obtained from the United States, Italy and Spain.

CDR1 and CDR2 from the germline V gene are MNHEY and SMNVEV (reference sequence). This CDR3 region has 13 residues. V was trimmed by 4 bases and J by 10 bases, leaving 14 bases between them. The sequencing input was peripheral blood. The origin of this receptor is a woman aged 25 to 45 with active or convalescent COVID-19. The rearrangement uses TRBV27 and TRBJ2-1; a weak D match, TRBD2 (5 bases). The chain's CDR3 is CASSSDLSAEQFF. In DNA, the CDR3 is TGTGCCAGCAGTTCAGACCTTAGCGCCGAGCAGTTCTTC.